This T cell receptor beta chain was recorded in a study of blood T cells in healthy people across ages. V gave up 3 bases and J gave up 1 base, with 12 bases separating them. Germline CDR1 KGHSH, CDR2 LQKENI. The CDR3 is 15 residues long. A second PCR, run for roughly 7 to 12 cycles, used a sample-barcoded 5' primer plus a J-beta primer mix. TCRdb reprocessed the 5' RACE reads via MiXCR and lists one record per CDR3 protein. The sample carries 980,000 or so distinct CDR3 sequences, 48% recorded once. The source of this sequence is a man aged 30 to 39 in good health. The V call is TRBV18, the J call TRBJ1-2; D gene ambiguous. The material sequenced was blood. DNA of the CDR3: TGTGCCAGCTCACCGGGCGGTTCCAGTAACTATGGCTACACCTTC. It encodes CASSPGGSSNYGYTF.